This record covers a single TCR beta chain. Its antigen is still unknown. The germline gives CDR1 SGHDN, CDR2 FVKESK. The CDR3 length is 15 residues. The trim removed 1 base at V and 1 base at J, leaving 0 bases unmatched. This entry comes from a study of cytomegalovirus exposure and HLA in healthy donors. Study findings and constraints: The study assumed roughly uniform donor sequencing depth for presence/absence analyses. In a later analysis, an Asian-associated ancestry cluster reportedly showed fewer N-insertions than the approximately 700-donor mean. Altogether, 160 or so TCR beta chains were recorded as cytomegalovirus-associated.

Vbeta (60) and Jbeta (13) primers were used in the PCR. Clones were read by immunoSEQ multiplex PCR, and TCRdb kept only the in-frame ones, dropping some. This sample has under 150,000 clones, with roughly 88% found just once. Nominal health characterized the donors when sampled, though unrecorded immune exposures were likely. The chain joins TRBV14 to TRBJ2-1; TRBD2 matches 8 bases. The receptor's source is a boy between 10 and 17 years old in good health and CMV-seronegative. The sample taken for sequencing was PBMCs. The CDR3 protein is CASSQVAGSYNEQFF. The DNA for the CDR3 is TGTGCCAGCAGCCAAGTAGCGGGATCCTACAATGAGCAGTTCTTC. Supplemented by reference TRBV14 and TRBJ2-1, the full variable domain reads EAGVTQFPSHSVIEKGQTVTLRCDPISGHDNLYWYRRVMGKEIKFLLHFVKESKQDESGMPNNRFLAERTGGTYSTLKVQPAELEDSGVYFCASSQVAGSYNEQFFGPGTRLTVL.